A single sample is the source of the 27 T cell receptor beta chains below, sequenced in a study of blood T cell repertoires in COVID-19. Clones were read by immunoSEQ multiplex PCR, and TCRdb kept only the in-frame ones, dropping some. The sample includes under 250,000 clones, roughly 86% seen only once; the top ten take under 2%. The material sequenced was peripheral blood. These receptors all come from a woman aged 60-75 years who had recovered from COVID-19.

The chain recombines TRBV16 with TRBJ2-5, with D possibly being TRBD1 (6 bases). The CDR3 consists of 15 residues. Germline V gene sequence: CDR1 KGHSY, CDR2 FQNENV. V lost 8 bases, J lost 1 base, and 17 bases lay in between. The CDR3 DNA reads TGTGCCAGCTTCCGGGACACAACAACCCAAGAGACCCAGTACTTC. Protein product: CASFRDTTTQETQYF. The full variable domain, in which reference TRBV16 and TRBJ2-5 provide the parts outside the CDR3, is GEEVAQTPKHLVRGEGQKAKLYCAPIKGHSYVFWYQQVLKNEFKFLISFQNENVFDETGMPKERFSAKCLPNSPCSLEIQATKLEDSAVYFCASFRDTTTQETQYFGPGTRLLVL.

CDR3 in amino acids: CASSLEAGGRETQYF. The CDR3 nucleotides are TGCGCCAGCAGCTTGGAAGCGGGGGGGCGGGAGACCCAGTACTTC. The gene calls are TRBV5-1 and TRBJ2-5; 10 nucleotides line up with TRBD2. Germline loops: CDR1 SGHRS, CDR2 YFSETQ. Germline trimming cut 0 bases from V and 5 bases from J; bases unmatched to any gene: 4. The CDR3 is 15 amino acids. Looking up the rest from reference TRBV5-1 and TRBJ2-5 gives the full variable domain: KAGVTQTPRYLIKTRGQQVTLSCSPISGHRSVSWYQQTPGQGLQFLFEYFSETQRNKGNFPGRFSGRQFSNSRSEMNVSTLELGDSALYLCASSLEAGGRETQYFGPGTRLLVL.

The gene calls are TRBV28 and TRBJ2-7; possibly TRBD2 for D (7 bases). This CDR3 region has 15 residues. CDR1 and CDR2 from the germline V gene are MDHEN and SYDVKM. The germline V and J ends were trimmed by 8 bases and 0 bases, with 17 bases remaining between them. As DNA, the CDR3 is TGTGCCAGCCTCCTGGGGGGGGCGCGCTCCTACGAGCAGTACTTC. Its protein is CASLLGGARSYEQYF. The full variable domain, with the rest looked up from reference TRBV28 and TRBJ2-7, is DVKVTQSSRYLVKRTGEKVFLECVQDMDHENMFWYRQDPGLGLRLIYFSYDVKMKEKGDIPEGYSVSREKKERFSLILESASTNQTSMYLCASLLGGARSYEQYFGPGTRLTVT.

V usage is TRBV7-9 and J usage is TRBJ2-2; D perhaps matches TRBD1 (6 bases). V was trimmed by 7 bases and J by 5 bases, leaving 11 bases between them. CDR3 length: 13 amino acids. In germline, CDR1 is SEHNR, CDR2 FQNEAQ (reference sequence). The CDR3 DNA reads TGTGCCAGCATGACAGGTTATACCGGGGAGCTGTTTTTT. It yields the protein CASMTGYTGELFF.

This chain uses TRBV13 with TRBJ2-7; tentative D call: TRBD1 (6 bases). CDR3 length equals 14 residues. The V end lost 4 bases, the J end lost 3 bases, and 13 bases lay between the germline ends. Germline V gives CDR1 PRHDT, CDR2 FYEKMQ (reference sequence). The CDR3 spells CASSSRDTDYEQYF. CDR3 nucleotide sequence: TGTGCCAGCAGCTCCCGGGACACGGACTACGAGCAGTACTTC.

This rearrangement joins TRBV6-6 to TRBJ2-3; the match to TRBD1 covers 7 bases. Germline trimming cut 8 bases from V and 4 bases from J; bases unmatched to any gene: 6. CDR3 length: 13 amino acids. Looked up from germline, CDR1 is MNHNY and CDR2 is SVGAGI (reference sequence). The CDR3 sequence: CASSAGGPDTQYF. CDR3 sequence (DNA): TGTGCCAGCTCTGCAGGGGGACCAGATACGCAGTATTTT.

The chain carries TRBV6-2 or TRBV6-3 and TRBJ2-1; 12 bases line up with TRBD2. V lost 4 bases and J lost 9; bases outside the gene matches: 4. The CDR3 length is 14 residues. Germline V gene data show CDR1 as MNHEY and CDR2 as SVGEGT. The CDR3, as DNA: TGTGCCAGCAGTTGGACTAGCGGGGACGTTGAGCAGTTCTTC. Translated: CASSWTSGDVEQFF.

The CDR3 sequence: CASSKVPDMNTEAFF. The CDR3 DNA reads TGTGCCAGCAGCAAAGTACCAGATATGAACACTGAAGCTTTCTTT. This rearrangement joins TRBV21-1 to TRBJ1-1; the table's D call of TRBD1 was not tested on the DNA. TRBV21-1 is designated a pseudogene. The CDR3 loop spans 15 amino acids.

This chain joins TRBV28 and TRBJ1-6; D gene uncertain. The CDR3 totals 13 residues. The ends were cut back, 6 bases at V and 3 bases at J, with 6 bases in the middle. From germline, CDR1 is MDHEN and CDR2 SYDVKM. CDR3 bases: TGTGCCAGCAGGGCTCTCTATAATTCACCCCTCCACTTT. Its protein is CASRALYNSPLHF.

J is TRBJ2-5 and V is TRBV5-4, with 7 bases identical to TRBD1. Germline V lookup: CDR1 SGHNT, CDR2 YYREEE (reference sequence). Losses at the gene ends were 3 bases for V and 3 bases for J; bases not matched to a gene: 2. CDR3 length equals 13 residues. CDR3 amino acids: CASSYGTEETQYF. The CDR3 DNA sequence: TGTGCCAGCAGCTACGGGACAGAAGAGACCCAGTACTTC.

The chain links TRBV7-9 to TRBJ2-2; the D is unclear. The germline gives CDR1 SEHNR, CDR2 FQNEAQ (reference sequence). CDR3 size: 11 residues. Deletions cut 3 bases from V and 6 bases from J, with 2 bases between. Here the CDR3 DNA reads TGTGCCAGCAGCTTCGCCGGGGAGCTGTTTTTT. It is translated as CASSFAGELFF.

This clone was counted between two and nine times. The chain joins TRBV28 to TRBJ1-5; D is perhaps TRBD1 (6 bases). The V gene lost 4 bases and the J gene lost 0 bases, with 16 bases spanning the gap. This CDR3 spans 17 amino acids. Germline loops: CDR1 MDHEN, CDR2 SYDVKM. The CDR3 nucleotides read TGTGCCAGCAGTTATAGGGGGGGCTCATATAGCAATCAGCCCCAGCATTTT. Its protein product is CASSYRGGSYSNQPQHF.

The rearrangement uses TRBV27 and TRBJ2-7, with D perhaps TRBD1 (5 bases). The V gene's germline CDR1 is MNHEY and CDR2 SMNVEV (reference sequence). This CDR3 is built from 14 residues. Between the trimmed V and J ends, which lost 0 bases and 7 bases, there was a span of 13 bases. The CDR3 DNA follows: TGTGCCAGCAGTTTATCGAGGCAGGGCGGTGAGCAGTACTTC. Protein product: CASSLSRQGGEQYF.

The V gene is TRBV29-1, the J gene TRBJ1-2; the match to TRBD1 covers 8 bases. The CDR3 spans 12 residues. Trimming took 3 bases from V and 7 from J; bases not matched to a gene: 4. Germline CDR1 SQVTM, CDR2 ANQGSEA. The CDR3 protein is CSVDQGAGGYTF. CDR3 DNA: TGCAGCGTTGATCAGGGGGCGGGTGGCTACACCTTC.

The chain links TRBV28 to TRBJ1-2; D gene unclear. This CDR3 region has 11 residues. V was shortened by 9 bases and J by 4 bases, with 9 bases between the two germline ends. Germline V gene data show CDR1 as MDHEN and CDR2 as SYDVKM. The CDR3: CASREIYGYTF. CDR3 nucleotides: TGTGCCAGTCGAGAGATCTATGGCTACACCTTC.

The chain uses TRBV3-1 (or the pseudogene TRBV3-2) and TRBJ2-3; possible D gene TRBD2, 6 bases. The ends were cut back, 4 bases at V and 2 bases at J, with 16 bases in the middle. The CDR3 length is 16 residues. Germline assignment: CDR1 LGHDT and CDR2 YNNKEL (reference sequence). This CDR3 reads CASSRWDFATTDTQYF. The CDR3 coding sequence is TGTGCCAGCAGCCGCTGGGACTTCGCGACCACAGATACGCAGTATTTT.

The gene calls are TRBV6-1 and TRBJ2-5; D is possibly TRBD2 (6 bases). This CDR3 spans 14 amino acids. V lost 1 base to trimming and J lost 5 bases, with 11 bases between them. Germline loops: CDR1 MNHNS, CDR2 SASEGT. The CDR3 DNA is TGTGCCAGCAGTGAAGACGGACTAAGGGAGACCCAGTACTTC. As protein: CASSEDGLRETQYF.

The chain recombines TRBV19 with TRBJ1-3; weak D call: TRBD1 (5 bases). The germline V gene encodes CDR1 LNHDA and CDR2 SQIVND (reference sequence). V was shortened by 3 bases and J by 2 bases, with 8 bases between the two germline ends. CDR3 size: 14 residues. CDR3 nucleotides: TGTGCCAGTAGTATTCCGGGGGCTGGAAACACCATATATTTT. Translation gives CASSIPGAGNTIYF.

CDR3 sequence (DNA): TGTGCCAGCAGCTTGGGTTCTTCGGGACAGGGCACAGATACGCAGTATTTT. As protein: CASSLGSSGQGTDTQYF. The rearrangement links TRBV5-8 to TRBJ2-3, with 8 bases identical to TRBD1. Trimming at V came to 0 bases and at J to 1 base, leaving 7 bases not matched to a gene. CDR1 SGHTS and CDR2 YDEGEE come from the germline V gene. This CDR3 has 17 amino acids.

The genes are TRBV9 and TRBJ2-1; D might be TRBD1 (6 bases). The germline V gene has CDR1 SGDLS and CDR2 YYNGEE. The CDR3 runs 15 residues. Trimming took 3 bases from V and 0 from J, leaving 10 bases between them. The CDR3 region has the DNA TGTGCCAGCAGCGCTGACAGGAGCTCCTACAATGAGCAGTTCTTC. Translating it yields CASSADRSSYNEQFF.

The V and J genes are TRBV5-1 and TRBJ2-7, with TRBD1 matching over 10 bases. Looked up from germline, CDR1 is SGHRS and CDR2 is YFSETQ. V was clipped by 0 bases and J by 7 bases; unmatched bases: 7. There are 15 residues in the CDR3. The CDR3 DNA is TGCGCCAGCAGCTTGGGGGGACAGGGGACGGGTGAGCAGTACTTC. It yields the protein CASSLGGQGTGEQYF.

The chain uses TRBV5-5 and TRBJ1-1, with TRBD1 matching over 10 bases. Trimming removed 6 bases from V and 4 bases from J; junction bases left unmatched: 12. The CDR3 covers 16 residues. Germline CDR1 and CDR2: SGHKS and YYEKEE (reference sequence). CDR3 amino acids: CASTHTAGTGVTEAFF. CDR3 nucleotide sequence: TGTGCCAGCACCCATACTGCCGGGACAGGGGTCACTGAAGCTTTCTTT.

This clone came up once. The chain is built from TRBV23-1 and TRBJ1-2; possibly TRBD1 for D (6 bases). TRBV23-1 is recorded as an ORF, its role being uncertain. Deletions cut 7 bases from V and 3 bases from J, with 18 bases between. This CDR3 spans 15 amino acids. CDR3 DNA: TGCGCCAGCATTCGGGGACACAACCACCACTATGGCTACACCTTC. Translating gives CASIRGHNHHYGYTF.

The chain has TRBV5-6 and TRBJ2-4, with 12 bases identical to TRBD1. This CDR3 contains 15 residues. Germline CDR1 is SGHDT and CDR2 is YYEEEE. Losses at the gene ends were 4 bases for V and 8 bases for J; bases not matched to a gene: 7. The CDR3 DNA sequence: TGTGCCAGCAGCCCCTCTGGGACAGGGGGCGACATTCAGTACTTC. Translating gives CASSPSGTGGDIQYF.

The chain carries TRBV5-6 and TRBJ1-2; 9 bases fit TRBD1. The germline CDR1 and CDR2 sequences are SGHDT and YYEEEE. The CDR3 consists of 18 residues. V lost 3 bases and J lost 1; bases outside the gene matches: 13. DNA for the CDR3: TGTGCCAGCAGCTCGCGATCGGACCGGGACAGGGATAACTATGGCTACACCTTC. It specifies CASSSRSDRDRDNYGYTF.

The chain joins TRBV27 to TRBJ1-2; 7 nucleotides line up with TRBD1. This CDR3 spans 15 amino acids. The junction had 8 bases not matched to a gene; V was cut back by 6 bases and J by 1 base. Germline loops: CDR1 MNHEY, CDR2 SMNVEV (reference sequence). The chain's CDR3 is CASRLGDSVNYGYTF. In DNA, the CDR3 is TGTGCCAGCAGATTAGGGGACAGTGTTAACTATGGCTACACCTTC.

CDR3 sequence reads: CASSDRGISANVLTF. CDR3 bases: TGTGCCAGTAGTGACAGGGGGATTTCAGCCAACGTCCTGACTTTC. The V call is TRBV19, the J call TRBJ2-6; 9 bases are shared with TRBD1. The trim removed 5 bases at V and 7 bases at J, leaving 6 bases unmatched. CDR3 length: 15 amino acids. Germline-derived CDR1 and CDR2 are LNHDA and SQIVND (reference sequence).